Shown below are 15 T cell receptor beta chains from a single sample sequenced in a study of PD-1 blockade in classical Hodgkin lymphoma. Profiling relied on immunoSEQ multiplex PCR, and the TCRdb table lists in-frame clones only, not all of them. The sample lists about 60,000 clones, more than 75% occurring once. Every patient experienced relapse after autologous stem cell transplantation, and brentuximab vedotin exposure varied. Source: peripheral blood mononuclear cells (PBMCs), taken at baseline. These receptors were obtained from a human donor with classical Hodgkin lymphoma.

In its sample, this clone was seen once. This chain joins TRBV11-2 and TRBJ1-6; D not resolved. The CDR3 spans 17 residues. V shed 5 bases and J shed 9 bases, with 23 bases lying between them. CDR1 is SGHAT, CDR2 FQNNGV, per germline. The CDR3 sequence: CASSPPEWEEGVSPLHF. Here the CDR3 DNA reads TGTGCCAGCAGCCCCCCCGAGTGGGAAGAAGGTGTTTCACCCCTCCACTTT.

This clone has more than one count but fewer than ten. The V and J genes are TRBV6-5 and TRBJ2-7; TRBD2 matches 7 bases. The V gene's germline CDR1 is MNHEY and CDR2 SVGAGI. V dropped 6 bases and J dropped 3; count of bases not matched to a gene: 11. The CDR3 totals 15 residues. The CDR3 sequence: CASRRTGGDSYEQYF. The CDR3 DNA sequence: TGTGCCAGCAGGCGTACGGGGGGAGACAGCTACGAGCAGTACTTC.

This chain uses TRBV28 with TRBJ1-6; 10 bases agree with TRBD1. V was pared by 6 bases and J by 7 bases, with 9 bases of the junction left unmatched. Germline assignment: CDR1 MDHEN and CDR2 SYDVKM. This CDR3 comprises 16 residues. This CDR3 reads CASRNPGTGVNSPLHF. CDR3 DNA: TGTGCCAGCAGAAACCCCGGGACAGGGGTAAATTCACCCCTCCACTTT.

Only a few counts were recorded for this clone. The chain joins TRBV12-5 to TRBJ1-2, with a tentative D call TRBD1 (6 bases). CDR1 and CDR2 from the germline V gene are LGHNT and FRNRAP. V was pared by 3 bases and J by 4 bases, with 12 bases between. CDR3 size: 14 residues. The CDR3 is CASGFPGTSYGYTF. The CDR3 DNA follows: TGTGCTAGTGGTTTCCCCGGGACAAGCTATGGCTACACCTTC.

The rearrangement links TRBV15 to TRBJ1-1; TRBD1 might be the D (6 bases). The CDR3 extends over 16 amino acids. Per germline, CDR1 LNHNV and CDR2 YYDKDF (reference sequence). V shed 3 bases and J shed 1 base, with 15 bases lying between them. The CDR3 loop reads CATSRGKQGPNTEAFF. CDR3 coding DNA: TGTGCCACCAGCAGGGGAAAACAGGGTCCGAACACTGAAGCTTTCTTT.

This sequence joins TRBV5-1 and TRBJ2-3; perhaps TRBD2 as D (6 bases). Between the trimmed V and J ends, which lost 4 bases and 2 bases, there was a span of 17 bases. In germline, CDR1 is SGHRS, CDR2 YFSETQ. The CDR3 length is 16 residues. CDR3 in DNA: TGCGCCAGCAGCCCACCCCTTCCGGGGGTCACAGATACGCAGTATTTT. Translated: CASSPPLPGVTDTQYF.

The CDR3 nucleotides are TGTGCCAGCTCACCCTCTAATCAGCCCCAGCATTTT. This encodes CASSPSNQPQHF. The chain carries TRBV18 and TRBJ1-5; unclear D gene. The V end lost 3 bases, the J end lost 4 bases, and 4 bases lay between the germline ends. CDR1 KGHSH and CDR2 LQKENI come from the germline V gene. The CDR3 consists of 12 residues.

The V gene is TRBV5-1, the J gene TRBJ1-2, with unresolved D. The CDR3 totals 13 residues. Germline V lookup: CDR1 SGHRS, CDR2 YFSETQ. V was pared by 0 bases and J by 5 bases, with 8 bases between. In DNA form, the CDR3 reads TGCGCCAGCAGCTTGGGGGAGGGTTATGGCTACACCTTC. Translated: CASSLGEGYGYTF.

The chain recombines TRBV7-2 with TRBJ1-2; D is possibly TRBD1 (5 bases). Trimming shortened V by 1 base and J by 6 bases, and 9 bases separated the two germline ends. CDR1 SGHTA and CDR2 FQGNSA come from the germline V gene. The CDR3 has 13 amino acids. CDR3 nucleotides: TGTGCCAGCAGCTTAGTCAGGGCGGATGGCTACACCTTC. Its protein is CASSLVRADGYTF.

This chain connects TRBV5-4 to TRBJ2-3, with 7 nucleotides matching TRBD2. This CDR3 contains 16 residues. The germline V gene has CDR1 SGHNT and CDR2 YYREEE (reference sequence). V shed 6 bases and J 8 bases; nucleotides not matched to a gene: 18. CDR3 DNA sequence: TGTGCCAGCACGAGGGAGCCGGGGGGTATCTCGGGTACGCAGTATTTT. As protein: CASTREPGGISGTQYF.

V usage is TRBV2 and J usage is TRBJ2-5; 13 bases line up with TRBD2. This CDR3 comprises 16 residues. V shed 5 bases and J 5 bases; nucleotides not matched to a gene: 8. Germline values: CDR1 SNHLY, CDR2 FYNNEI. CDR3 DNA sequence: TGTGCCAGCAGTAAGAGACTAGCGGGGGGAGCGGAGACCCAGTACTTC. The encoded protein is CASSKRLAGGAETQYF.

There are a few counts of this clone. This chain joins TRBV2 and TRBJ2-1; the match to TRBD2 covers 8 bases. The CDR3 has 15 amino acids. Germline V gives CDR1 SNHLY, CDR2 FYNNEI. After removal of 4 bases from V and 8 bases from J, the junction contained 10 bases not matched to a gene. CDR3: CASSVRGGVGHEQFF. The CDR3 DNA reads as TGTGCCAGCAGTGTCCGGGGGGGAGTTGGCCATGAGCAGTTCTTC.

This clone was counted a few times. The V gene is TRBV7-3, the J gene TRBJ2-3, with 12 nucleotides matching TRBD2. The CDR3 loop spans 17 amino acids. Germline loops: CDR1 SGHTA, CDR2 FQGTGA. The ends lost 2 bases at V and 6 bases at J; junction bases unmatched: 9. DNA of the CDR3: TGTGCCAGCAGCTTAGACAGACTAGCGGGGGCGTGGGATACGCAGTATTTT. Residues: CASSLDRLAGAWDTQYF.

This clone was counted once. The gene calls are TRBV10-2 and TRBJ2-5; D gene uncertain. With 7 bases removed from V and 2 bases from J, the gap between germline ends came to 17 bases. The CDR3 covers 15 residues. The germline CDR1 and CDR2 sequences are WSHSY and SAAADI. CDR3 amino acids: CASKLDALIQETQYF. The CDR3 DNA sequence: TGCGCCAGCAAACTTGACGCTTTAATTCAAGAGACCCAGTACTTC.

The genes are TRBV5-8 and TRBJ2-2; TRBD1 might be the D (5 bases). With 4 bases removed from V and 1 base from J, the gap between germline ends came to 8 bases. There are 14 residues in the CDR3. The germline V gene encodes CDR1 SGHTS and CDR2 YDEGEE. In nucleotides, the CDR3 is TGTGCCAGCAGCCTTACAGGGAACACCGGGGAGCTGTTTTTT. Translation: CASSLTGNTGELFF.